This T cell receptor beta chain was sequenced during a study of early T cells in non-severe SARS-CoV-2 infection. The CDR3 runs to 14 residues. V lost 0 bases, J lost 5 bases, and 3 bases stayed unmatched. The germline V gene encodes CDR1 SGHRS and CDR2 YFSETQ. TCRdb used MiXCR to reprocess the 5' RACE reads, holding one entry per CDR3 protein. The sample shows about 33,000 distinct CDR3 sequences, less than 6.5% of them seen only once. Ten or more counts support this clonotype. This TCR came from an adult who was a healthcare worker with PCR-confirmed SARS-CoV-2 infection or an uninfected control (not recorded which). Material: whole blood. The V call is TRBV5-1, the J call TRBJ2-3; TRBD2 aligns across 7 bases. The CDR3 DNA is TGCGCCAGCAGCTTGGACGGACTAGTAGATACGCAGTATTTT. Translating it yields CASSLDGLVDTQYF.